This is a list of T cell receptor beta chains from one sample in a study of cytomegalovirus exposure and HLA in healthy donors. Assay: immunoSEQ multiplex PCR; the TCRdb copy retains only in-frame clones and omits some. The sample lists under 150,000 clones; roughly 82% were seen once. Sequenced: PBMCs. The origin of the receptors is a male donor in good health and CMV-seropositive. CDR3s include the opening cysteine and the closing phenylalanine or tryptophan. D genes are given only for firm matches. Expanded clones are given a class, and other clones once, few, many or no size at all.

d_call	v_call	j_call	clone_size	cdr3_nt	cdr3_aa
TRBD2	TRBV27	TRBJ2-5	NA	TGTGCCAGCAGTTCCGCTAGCGGGAGAGGAGAGACCCAGTACTTC	CASSSASGRGETQYF
NA	TRBV10-3	TRBJ1-5	NA	TGTGCCATCCGGGCCGAGGGTCAGCCCCAGCATTTT	CAIRAEGQPQHF
NA	TRBV27	TRBJ2-7	NA	TGTGCCAGCAGTTTGTGGCAGGTCTACGAGCAGTACTTC	CASSLWQVYEQYF
NA	TRBV27	TRBJ2-1	NA	TGTGCCAGCAGTTTCTCCAGGGAAACGGAGCAGTTCTTC	CASSFSRETEQFF
TRBD1	TRBV28	TRBJ2-7	few	TGTGCCAGCAGTCCCGGGACAGGGAACCTGAACCCGCAGTACTTC	CASSPGTGNLNPQYF
NA	TRBV5-4	TRBJ2-7	NA	TGTGCCAGCGGCCAGGGTTACGAGCAGTACTTC	CASGQGYEQYF
NA	TRBV19	TRBJ2-5	NA	TGTGCCAGTGGGGGGAACTACCAAGAGACCCAGTACTTC	CASGGNYQETQYF
TRBD1	TRBV28	TRBJ1-3	NA	TGTGCCAGCAGTTTCGGCAGGGGGGACGGAAACACCATATATTTT	CASSFGRGDGNTIYF
NA	TRBV7-9	TRBJ2-2	NA	TGTGCCAGCAGTCCGAACAGGGACGGGGAGCTGTTTTTT	CASSPNRDGELFF
NA	TRBV6-5	TRBJ2-1	NA	TGTGCCCTCGGACCAGGGGCCTACAATGAGCAGTTCTTC	CALGPGAYNEQFF
TRBD2	TRBV5-1	TRBJ2-7	NA	TGCGCCAGCAGCTTGACTAGCGCCTACGAGCAGTACTTC	CASSLTSAYEQYF
NA	TRBV7-2	TRBJ2-6	NA	TGTGCCAGCAGCTTACAGGTCAGCTCTGGGGCCAACGTCCTGACTTTC	CASSLQVSSGANVLTF